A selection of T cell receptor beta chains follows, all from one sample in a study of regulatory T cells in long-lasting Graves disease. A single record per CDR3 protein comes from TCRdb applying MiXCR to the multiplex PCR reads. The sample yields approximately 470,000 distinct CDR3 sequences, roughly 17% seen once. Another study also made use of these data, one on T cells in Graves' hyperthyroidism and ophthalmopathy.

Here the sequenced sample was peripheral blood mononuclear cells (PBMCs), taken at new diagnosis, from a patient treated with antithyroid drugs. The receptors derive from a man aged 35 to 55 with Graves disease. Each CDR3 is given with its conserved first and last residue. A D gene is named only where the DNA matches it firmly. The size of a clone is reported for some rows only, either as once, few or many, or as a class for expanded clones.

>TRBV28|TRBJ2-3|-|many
TGTGCCAGCAGCTCCCTGGGAGATACGCAGTATTTT
CASSSLGDTQYF
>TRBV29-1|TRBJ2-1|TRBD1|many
TGCAGCGTCAACAGGGGATACGATGAGCAGTTCTTC
CSVNRGYDEQFF
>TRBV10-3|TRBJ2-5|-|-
TGTGCCATCAATAGGGAGTTCCAGGAGACCCAGTACTTC
CAINREFQETQYF
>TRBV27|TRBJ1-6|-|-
TGTGCCACTCGCGACCGATATTCACCCCTCCACTTT
CATRDRYSPLHF
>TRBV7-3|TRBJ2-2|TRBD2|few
TGTGCCAGCAGCTTTTCCGGGACTAGCGGGATCACCGGGGAGCTGTTTTTT
CASSFSGTSGITGELFF
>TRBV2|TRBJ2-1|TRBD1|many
TGTGCCAGCAGTGACAGGGGGCGTCTCAATGAGCAGTTCTTC
CASSDRGRLNEQFF
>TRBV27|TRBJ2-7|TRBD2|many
TGTGCCAGCAGTTTAATAGCGGGACAAGGCGAGCAGTACTTC
CASSLIAGQGEQYF
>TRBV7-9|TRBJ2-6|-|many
TGTGCCAGCAGCGTAACGGCTGGGGCCAACGTCCTGACTTTC
CASSVTAGANVLTF
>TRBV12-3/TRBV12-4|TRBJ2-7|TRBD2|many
TGTGCCAGCAGTCCCAGACTAGCGGGAGGGGTCTACGAGCAGTACTTC
CASSPRLAGGVYEQYF
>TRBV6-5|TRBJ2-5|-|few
TGTGCCAGCAGTTACTCGGGAGCAGGGAACCAAGAGACCCAGTACTTC
CASSYSGAGNQETQYF
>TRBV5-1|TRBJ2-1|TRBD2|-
TGCGCCAGCAGCTTGGCAGCTAGCGGGAGGGCAGCAAACAATGAGCAGTTCTTC
CASSLAASGRAANNEQFF
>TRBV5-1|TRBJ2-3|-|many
TGCGCCAGCAGCTCCAGGAACCCCACAGATACGCAGTATTTT
CASSSRNPTDTQYF
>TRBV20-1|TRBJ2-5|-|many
TGCAGTGCTCACCCTCTCGAAGGGAGAGAGACCCAGTACTTC
CSAHPLEGRETQYF
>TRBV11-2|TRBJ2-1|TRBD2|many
TGTGCCAGCAGGCCACCCGGGACTAGCGTATACAATGAGCAGTTCTTC
CASRPPGTSVYNEQFF
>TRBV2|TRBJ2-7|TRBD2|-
TGTGCCAGCAGGGGGACTAGCGGGATGGACGAGCAGTACTTC
CASRGTSGMDEQYF
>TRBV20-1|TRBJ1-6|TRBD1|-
TGCAGTGCGGGACAGGGGGATTCACCCCTCCACTTT
CSAGQGDSPLHF
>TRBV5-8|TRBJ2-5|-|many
TGTGCCAGCAGCTTTGTCCCGGGAGAGACCCAGTACTTC
CASSFVPGETQYF
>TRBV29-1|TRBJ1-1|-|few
TGCAGCGTTGACGGACGGTTTGAAGCTTTCTTT
CSVDGRFEAFF
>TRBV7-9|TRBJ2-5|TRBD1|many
TGTGCCAGCAGCTTAGCCACAGGGGGCGAGACCCAGTACTTC
CASSLATGGETQYF
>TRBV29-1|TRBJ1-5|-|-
TGCAGCGTTGAATGTAGCAATCAGCCCCAGCATTTT
CSVECSNQPQHF
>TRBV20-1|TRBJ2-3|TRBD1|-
TGCAGTGCTTCCACCGGGACAGGGGCTGCAGATACGCAGTATTTT
CSASTGTGAADTQYF
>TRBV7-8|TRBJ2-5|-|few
TGTGCCAGCAGCAAGTCCAGGTACCAAGAGACCCAGTACTTC
CASSKSRYQETQYF
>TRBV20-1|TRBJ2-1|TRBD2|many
TGCAGTGCCAAGGTATCGGGAGGGCCAAGAGAGCAGTTCTTC
CSAKVSGGPREQFF
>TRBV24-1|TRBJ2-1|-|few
TGTGCCACCAGTGTGGAGGGGGCGGGCAATGAGCAGTTCTTC
CATSVEGAGNEQFF
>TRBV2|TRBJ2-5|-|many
TGTGCCAGCAGTCGAGATTTGGGGGAGACCCAGTACTTC
CASSRDLGETQYF
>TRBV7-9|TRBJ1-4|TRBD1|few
TGTGCCAGCAGCATTATACAGGGGGGGAGTAATGAAAAACTGTTTTTT
CASSIIQGGSNEKLFF
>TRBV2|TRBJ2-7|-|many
TGTGCCAGCAACTCCGTCGAGGGAGTAGGCGAGCAGTACTTC
CASNSVEGVGEQYF
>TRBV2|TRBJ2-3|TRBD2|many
TGTGCCAGCAGTTCCACTAGCGGACATAACACAGATACGCAGTATTTT
CASSSTSGHNTDTQYF
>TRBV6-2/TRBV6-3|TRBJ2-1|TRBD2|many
TGTGCCAGCAGTTCGACTAGCTTGGATGAGCAGTTCTTC
CASSSTSLDEQFF
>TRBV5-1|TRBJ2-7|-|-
TGCGCCAGCAGCTCCCGGTACTCCTACGAGCAGTACTTC
CASSSRYSYEQYF
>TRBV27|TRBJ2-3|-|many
TGTGCCAGCAGTTTTTCCCCAGATACGCAGTATTTT
CASSFSPDTQYF
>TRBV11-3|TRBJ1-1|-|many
TGTGCCAGCAGCTTAGGGCAGGGGCGGGCGAACACTGAAGCTTTCTTT
CASSLGQGRANTEAFF
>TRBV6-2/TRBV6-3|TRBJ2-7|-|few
TGTGCCAGCAATGAGAATACCTACGAGCAGTACTTC
CASNENTYEQYF
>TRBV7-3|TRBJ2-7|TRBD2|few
TGTGCCAGCAGCTTACCTCTTCGCCAAGCCGGGACTACCGTACCCTACGAGCAGTACTTC
CASSLPLRQAGTTVPYEQYF
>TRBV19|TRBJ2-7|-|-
TGTGCCAGTAGTATGGTTGGCACAGGACTCTACGAGCAGTACTTC
CASSMVGTGLYEQYF
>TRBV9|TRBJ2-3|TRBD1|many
TGTGCCAGCAGCGTAGATAACAGGGGCCCAGCTAGCACAGATACGCAGTATTTT
CASSVDNRGPASTDTQYF
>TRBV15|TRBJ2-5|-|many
TGTGCCACTCGAGGATTGGAGACCCAGTACTTC
CATRGLETQYF
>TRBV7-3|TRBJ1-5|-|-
TGTGCCAGCAGCACCCGGCGAGGGGGAAATCAGCCCCAGCATTTT
CASSTRRGGNQPQHF
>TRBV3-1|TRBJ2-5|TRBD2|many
TGTGCCAGCAGCCAAGATTTGACTAGCCTGCAGACCCAGTACTTC
CASSQDLTSLQTQYF
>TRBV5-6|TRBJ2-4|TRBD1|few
TGTGCCAGCACCGCACGACAGGGAAGCATTCAGTACTTC
CASTARQGSIQYF
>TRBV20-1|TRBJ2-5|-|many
TGCAGTGCTAGAGATAGGTCGGGCCAAGGGCGAGAGACCCAGTACTTC
CSARDRSGQGRETQYF
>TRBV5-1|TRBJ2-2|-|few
TGCGCCACCCAGGACCGACTCGGGGCCGGGGAGCTGTTTTTT
CATQDRLGAGELFF
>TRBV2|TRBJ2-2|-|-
TGTGCCAGCAGTGAAGCCCAGGGTGGGGAGCTGTTTTTT
CASSEAQGGELFF
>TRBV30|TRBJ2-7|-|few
TGTGCCTGTGTGGACCGATCCTACGAGCAGTACTTC
CACVDRSYEQYF
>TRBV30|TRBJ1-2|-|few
TGTGCCTGGAGCGTGGACAATTTTAACTATGGCTACACCTTC
CAWSVDNFNYGYTF
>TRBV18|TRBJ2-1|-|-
TGTGCCAGCTCACCACCATTTCCAAACAATGAGCAGTTCTTC
CASSPPFPNNEQFF
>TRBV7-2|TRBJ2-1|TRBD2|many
TGTGCCAGCAGCTCGAGACTAGCGGGAGCATCCTACAATGAGCAGTTCTTC
CASSSRLAGASYNEQFF
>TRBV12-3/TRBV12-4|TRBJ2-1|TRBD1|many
TGTGCCAGCAGTATGACAGGGGGCGAGAGGAATGAGCAGTTCTTC
CASSMTGGERNEQFF
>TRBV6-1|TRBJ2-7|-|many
TGTGCCAGCAGACCGACAGGCCAAGGAACCTACGAGCAGTACTTC
CASRPTGQGTYEQYF